The rows below give T cell receptor beta chains drawn from one sample of a study of cytomegalovirus exposure and HLA in healthy donors. Clones were sequenced by immunoSEQ multiplex PCR, and TCRdb holds only the in-frame ones, with some missing. The sample yields about 140,000 clones, 60% to 80% seen once. The sample taken for sequencing was PBMCs. All receptors derive from a young man in good health and CMV-seronegative. CDR3s include the opening cysteine and the closing phenylalanine or tryptophan. A D gene is named only where the DNA matches it firmly. Clone size is not always given. Where it is, it says once, few, many or a class for expanded clones.

d_gene: .; v_gene: TRBV28; abundance: .; j_gene: TRBJ1-2; len: 10; CDR3nt: TGTGCCAGCAGTTCCGGGGGCTACACCTTC; CDR3aa: CASSSGGYTF
d_gene: .; v_gene: TRBV9; abundance: .; j_gene: TRBJ2-7; len: 14; CDR3nt: TGTGCCAGCAGCGTAGGGCGGGTGGCCTACGAGCAGTACTTC; CDR3aa: CASSVGRVAYEQYF
d_gene: TRBD2; v_gene: TRBV28; abundance: .; j_gene: TRBJ2-1; len: 16; CDR3nt: TGTGCCAGCAGTGAAACGACTAGCGGGTTTTACAATGAGCAGTTCTTC; CDR3aa: CASSETTSGFYNEQFF
d_gene: TRBD2; v_gene: TRBV5-1; abundance: .; j_gene: TRBJ2-1; len: 15; CDR3nt: TGCGCCAGCACCCTGGGACTAGCAGAGTACAATGAGCAGTTCTTC; CDR3aa: CASTLGLAEYNEQFF
d_gene: TRBD1; v_gene: TRBV18; abundance: once; j_gene: TRBJ2-1; len: 16; CDR3nt: TGTGCCAGCTCACCAATTAATAGGGGACAGGAAAATGAGCAGTTCTTC; CDR3aa: CASSPINRGQENEQFF
d_gene: TRBD2; v_gene: TRBV27; abundance: .; j_gene: TRBJ2-5; len: 17; CDR3nt: TGTGCCAGCAGGAAGACTAGCGGGAGGGCCAAGGGGGAGACCCAGTACTTC; CDR3aa: CASRKTSGRAKGETQYF
d_gene: .; v_gene: TRBV5-1; abundance: once; j_gene: TRBJ2-7; len: 14; CDR3nt: TGCGCCAGCAGGAGCATACCAAGCTCCTACGAGCAGTACTTC; CDR3aa: CASRSIPSSYEQYF
d_gene: TRBD2; v_gene: TRBV10-3; abundance: .; j_gene: TRBJ2-2; len: 15; CDR3nt: TGTGCCACCACTACAAGGACTAGCGGGACCGGGGAGCTGTTTTTT; CDR3aa: CATTTRTSGTGELFF
d_gene: .; v_gene: TRBV7-2; abundance: .; j_gene: TRBJ2-3; len: 18; CDR3nt: TGTGCCAGCACCCTCCGAGGGGGAGGGCCGGTTAGCTCAGATACGCAGTATTTT; CDR3aa: CASTLRGGGPVSSDTQYF
d_gene: TRBD1; v_gene: TRBV9; abundance: .; j_gene: TRBJ1-2; len: 15; CDR3nt: TGTGCCAGCAGCGCGTGGGACAGCACTAACTATGGCTACACCTTC; CDR3aa: CASSAWDSTNYGYTF
d_gene: TRBD1; v_gene: TRBV5-1; abundance: .; j_gene: TRBJ2-3; len: 14; CDR3nt: TGCGCCAGCAGCCCGACAGGGGCCAAGGATACGCAGTATTTT; CDR3aa: CASSPTGAKDTQYF
d_gene: .; v_gene: TRBV27; abundance: .; j_gene: TRBJ2-4; len: 14; CDR3nt: TGTGCCAGCAGTTCACCTACTCGACAACCAATTCAGTACTTC; CDR3aa: CASSSPTRQPIQYF
d_gene: .; v_gene: TRBV7-8; abundance: .; j_gene: TRBJ2-7; len: 14; CDR3nt: TGTGCCAGCAGCCGAGGGCTCCAATCCTACGAGCAGTACTTC; CDR3aa: CASSRGLQSYEQYF
d_gene: TRBD1; v_gene: TRBV28; abundance: .; j_gene: TRBJ2-7; len: 14; CDR3nt: TGTGCCAGCAGTGTACTCCGGGACAGCTACGAGCAGTACTTC; CDR3aa: CASSVLRDSYEQYF
d_gene: .; v_gene: TRBV7-8; abundance: .; j_gene: TRBJ1-3; len: 14; CDR3nt: TGTGCCAGCAGCTTAAGCCGCTCTGGAAACACCATATATTTT; CDR3aa: CASSLSRSGNTIYF
d_gene: TRBD1; v_gene: TRBV28; abundance: .; j_gene: TRBJ2-2; len: 16; CDR3nt: TGTGCCAGCAGTTTAGGAGGACAGGGGGCGCGCGGGGAGCTGTTTTTT; CDR3aa: CASSLGGQGARGELFF
d_gene: .; v_gene: TRBV10-3; abundance: .; j_gene: TRBJ1-1; len: 13; CDR3nt: TGTGCCATCAGTGTAACGGGTAACACTGAAGCTTTCTTT; CDR3aa: CAISVTGNTEAFF
d_gene: .; v_gene: TRBV14; abundance: .; j_gene: TRBJ1-4; len: 13; CDR3nt: TGTGCCAGCGGGGGGGGTCCTAAGGAAAAACTGTTTTTT; CDR3aa: CASGGGPKEKLFF
d_gene: .; v_gene: TRBV6-5; abundance: .; j_gene: TRBJ1-2; len: 14; CDR3nt: TGTGCCAGCAGCCGGAGACAGTCAGACTATGGCTACACCTTC; CDR3aa: CASSRRQSDYGYTF
d_gene: .; v_gene: TRBV30; abundance: .; j_gene: TRBJ2-7; len: 11; CDR3nt: TGTGCCTGGAGTGTCGGGAACGAGCAGTACTTC; CDR3aa: CAWSVGNEQYF
d_gene: .; v_gene: TRBV30; abundance: .; j_gene: TRBJ1-5; len: 14; CDR3nt: TGTGCGGCGAGGGAGGGGTCTAGCAATCAGCCCCAGCATTTT; CDR3aa: CAAREGSSNQPQHF
d_gene: TRBD2; v_gene: TRBV2; abundance: .; j_gene: TRBJ2-2; len: 20; CDR3nt: TGTGCCAGCAGTGACAGGGCGGGTGCGAGCGGGAGAACGTTGGTCGGGGAGCTGTTTTTT; CDR3aa: CASSDRAGASGRTLVGELFF
d_gene: .; v_gene: TRBV28; abundance: .; j_gene: TRBJ2-7; len: 13; CDR3nt: TGTGCCAGCAGTCTGCGACTAGAAGGCGAGCAGTACTTC; CDR3aa: CASSLRLEGEQYF
d_gene: .; v_gene: TRBV6-6; abundance: .; j_gene: TRBJ1-1; len: 14; CDR3nt: TGTGCCAGCATCTTAGGACACGAGAACACTGAAGCTTTCTTT; CDR3aa: CASILGHENTEAFF
d_gene: .; v_gene: TRBV5-1; abundance: .; j_gene: TRBJ2-2; len: 16; CDR3nt: TGCGCCAGCAGCTCACGAGGGGACTTGAACACCGGGGAGCTGTTTTTT; CDR3aa: CASSSRGDLNTGELFF
d_gene: TRBD2; v_gene: TRBV10-1; abundance: .; j_gene: TRBJ2-3; len: 19; CDR3nt: TGCGCCAGCAGGGACCGGGGGAGCGGGAGGCTTTATTACACAGATACGCAGTATTTT; CDR3aa: CASRDRGSGRLYYTDTQYF
d_gene: .; v_gene: TRBV7-9; abundance: .; j_gene: TRBJ1-1; len: 11; CDR3nt: TGTGCCAGCAGCTTAGGAGGGCTGGCTTTCTTT; CDR3aa: CASSLGGLAFF
d_gene: .; v_gene: TRBV28; abundance: once; j_gene: TRBJ1-1; len: 12; CDR3nt: TGTGCCAGCAGCGCGAGTTTCACTGAAGCTTTCTTT; CDR3aa: CASSASFTEAFF
d_gene: .; v_gene: TRBV4-1; abundance: few; j_gene: TRBJ1-2; len: 13; CDR3nt: TGCGCCAGCAGCCAAACAGCAAACTATGGCTACACCTTC; CDR3aa: CASSQTANYGYTF
d_gene: TRBD1; v_gene: TRBV28; abundance: few; j_gene: TRBJ2-7; len: 12; CDR3nt: TGTGCCAGCATGGGACAGGGCGACGAGCAGTACTTC; CDR3aa: CASMGQGDEQYF
d_gene: TRBD1; v_gene: TRBV4-1; abundance: .; j_gene: TRBJ2-2; len: 17; CDR3nt: TGCGCCAGCAGCCAAACCGGGACAGGGAGGATAAGCGGGGAGCTGTTTTTT; CDR3aa: CASSQTGTGRISGELFF
d_gene: TRBD1; v_gene: TRBV19; abundance: .; j_gene: TRBJ1-1; len: 13; CDR3nt: TGTGCCAGTAGTCCCTGGGACAGGGGGGAAGCTTTCTTT; CDR3aa: CASSPWDRGEAFF
d_gene: TRBD1; v_gene: TRBV28; abundance: .; j_gene: TRBJ1-2; len: 12; CDR3nt: TGTGCCAGTTGGGACAGTACTTATGGCTACACCTTC; CDR3aa: CASWDSTYGYTF
d_gene: TRBD2; v_gene: TRBV9; abundance: .; j_gene: TRBJ2-5; len: 16; CDR3nt: TGTGCCAGCAGCGTAGGGAGCGGGAGGGCCGGGGAGACCCAGTACTTC; CDR3aa: CASSVGSGRAGETQYF
d_gene: TRBD2; v_gene: TRBV5-4; abundance: .; j_gene: TRBJ2-5; len: 16; CDR3nt: TGTGCCAGCAGCCCGAGGGCGGGAGGGCCGGCAGAGACCCAGTACTTC; CDR3aa: CASSPRAGGPAETQYF
d_gene: .; v_gene: TRBV5-1; abundance: few; j_gene: TRBJ2-5; len: 12; CDR3nt: TGCGCCAGCAGCTTGGATCTGGAGACCCAGTACTTC; CDR3aa: CASSLDLETQYF
d_gene: .; v_gene: TRBV28; abundance: once; j_gene: TRBJ2-2; len: 15; CDR3nt: TGTGCCAGCAGTTTATGGCGTACGAACACCGGGGAGCTGTTTTTT; CDR3aa: CASSLWRTNTGELFF
d_gene: .; v_gene: TRBV6-6; abundance: .; j_gene: TRBJ2-3; len: 13; CDR3nt: TGTGCCAGCAGCCGAGGGAGCACAGATACGAATTATTTT; CDR3aa: CASSRGSTDTNYF
d_gene: .; v_gene: TRBV2; abundance: .; j_gene: TRBJ1-1; len: 16; CDR3nt: TGTGCCAGCAGTGAACGGAGGCCCGGCATGAACACTGAAGCTTTCTTT; CDR3aa: CASSERRPGMNTEAFF
d_gene: TRBD2; v_gene: TRBV27; abundance: .; j_gene: TRBJ2-3; len: 15; CDR3nt: TGTGCCAGCAGGGGACTAGCGTCGTTTCGGGATACGCAGTATTTT; CDR3aa: CASRGLASFRDTQYF
d_gene: TRBD1; v_gene: TRBV29-1; abundance: .; j_gene: TRBJ1-5; len: 12; CDR3nt: TGCAGCGTTGGACAGGGGTACGGACCCCAGCATTTT; CDR3aa: CSVGQGYGPQHF
d_gene: TRBD1; v_gene: TRBV5-8; abundance: few; j_gene: TRBJ1-2; len: 12; CDR3nt: TGTGCCAGCAGCTTAACAGGGGGCGGCTACACCTTC; CDR3aa: CASSLTGGGYTF
d_gene: .; v_gene: TRBV15; abundance: .; j_gene: TRBJ1-2; len: 14; CDR3nt: TGTGCCACCAGCGGAGACACGGCTAACTATGGCTACACCTTC; CDR3aa: CATSGDTANYGYTF
d_gene: TRBD2; v_gene: TRBV7-9; abundance: .; j_gene: TRBJ2-5; len: 16; CDR3nt: TGTGCCAGCAGTTCTAGAGTAGCGGGGCCTCGGGAGACCCAGTACTTC; CDR3aa: CASSSRVAGPRETQYF
d_gene: .; v_gene: TRBV6-5; abundance: few; j_gene: TRBJ1-2; len: 14; CDR3nt: TGTGCCAGCAGTTATTCGACGGGGGTGTATGGCTACACCTTC; CDR3aa: CASSYSTGVYGYTF
d_gene: .; v_gene: TRBV28; abundance: few; j_gene: TRBJ1-1; len: 12; CDR3nt: TGTGCCAGCAGTTTGGAGCACACTGAAGCTTTCTTT; CDR3aa: CASSLEHTEAFF
d_gene: TRBD2; v_gene: TRBV4-2; abundance: .; j_gene: TRBJ2-7; len: 15; CDR3nt: TGTGCCAGCAGCCTGGGATCTGCGGGAGTCTACGAGCAGTACTTC; CDR3aa: CASSLGSAGVYEQYF
d_gene: .; v_gene: TRBV27; abundance: .; j_gene: TRBJ2-5; len: 14; CDR3nt: TGTGCCAGCAGTCGGGGAAGTGAAAGAGAGACCCAGTACTTC; CDR3aa: CASSRGSERETQYF
d_gene: .; v_gene: TRBV28; abundance: few; j_gene: TRBJ1-4; len: 14; CDR3nt: TGTGCCAGCAGTCCTTCGGGACTTTTCGAAAAACTGTTTTTT; CDR3aa: CASSPSGLFEKLFF
d_gene: .; v_gene: TRBV7-9; abundance: .; j_gene: TRBJ2-1; len: 16; CDR3nt: TGTGCCAGCAGCCCGCGGGACCTCTCATCCTACAATGAGCAGTTCTTC; CDR3aa: CASSPRDLSSYNEQFF
d_gene: .; v_gene: TRBV27; abundance: .; j_gene: TRBJ2-1; len: 14; CDR3nt: TGTGCCAGCAGTTTAGTTAGCGTTAACAATGAGCAGTTCTTC; CDR3aa: CASSLVSVNNEQFF
d_gene: .; v_gene: TRBV2; abundance: few; j_gene: TRBJ1-1; len: 13; CDR3nt: TGTGCCACCCACCTGGTGACAGGCACTGAAGCTTTCTTT; CDR3aa: CATHLVTGTEAFF
d_gene: .; v_gene: TRBV28; abundance: .; j_gene: TRBJ1-5; len: 12; CDR3nt: TGTGCCAGTTCTAATAGCAATCAGCCCCAGCATTTT; CDR3aa: CASSNSNQPQHF
d_gene: .; v_gene: TRBV6-1; abundance: .; j_gene: TRBJ2-2; len: 13; CDR3nt: TGTGCCAGCACCACTGACAGGCCGGGGGAGCTGTTTTTT; CDR3aa: CASTTDRPGELFF
d_gene: .; v_gene: TRBV10-3; abundance: .; j_gene: TRBJ2-2; len: 16; CDR3nt: TGTGCCATCAGTGAGGCCGTAGCGGCGAACACCGGGGAGCTGTTTTTT; CDR3aa: CAISEAVAANTGELFF